The clone carrying this T cell receptor (beta chain) was observed many times. What it recognizes is unknown. This sample stems from a study of T cells in Graves' hyperthyroidism and ophthalmopathy. Study-wide findings and caveats: Prediction of ophthalmopathy progression came a median around 6.1 months pre-onset. Blood also carried most thyroid clonotypes expanded above 0.001.

CDR1 is ENHRY, CDR2 SYGVKD, per germline. The CDR3 runs to 16 residues. V lost 6 bases and J lost 0; bases outside the gene matches: 7. RNA transcripts gave rise to amplified TCR beta CDR3 regions. TCR CDR3 underwent first-round RT-PCR with the HTBI primer set. TCRdb used MiXCR to reprocess the multiplex PCR reads, holding one entry per CDR3 protein. The table shows approximately 640,000 distinct CDR3 sequences, with 45% occurring only once. The TCR sequence derives from an adult man with Graves' disease, either hyperthyroidism or ophthalmopathy (not recorded which). The sequencing sample was made of peripheral blood or thyroid tissue (not recorded which). V gene TRBV10-3 combines with J gene TRBJ1-3, with 8 bases fitting TRBD1. CDR3 DNA: TGTGCCATCAGCCCATCTCAGGGGGCCTCTGGAAACACCATATATTTT. Its protein product is CAISPSQGASGNTIYF.